The present T cell receptor (beta chain) was sequenced within a study of beta chain features in type 1 diabetes listed by TCRdb under 2018. With regard to the full study: Mean age, gender distribution, total cell number and subset yield were not different between patients and healthy donors. In the study, TCRB repertoires of sorted circulating CD4+ T cell subsets from recently diagnosed type 1 diabetes patients were compared with those of matched healthy donors. A total of 85 million to 140 million sorted cells were examined across all samples, and a strong correlation was observed between cell number per subset and RNA yield. Naive and central memory subsets were obtained from all 30 or so donors, but regulatory and stem cell-like memory subsets were isolated from only 8 patients and roughly eight healthy donors.

A single peripheral blood draw of around 0.11 L on average was collected from each donor into heparinised tubes. Naive, central memory, regulatory and stem cell-like memory CD4+ T cells were sorted on a BD FACSAria II using a panel including CD45RO, CCR7, CD25, CD127, CD95 and CD27. Purity was above 95% for every sorted population. PBMCs were isolated immediately by Lymphoprep density gradient centrifugation and stained directly without culture. To minimize batch effects, samples were stained and sorted in pairs, one healthy donor with one patient per experiment. The research as a whole found: Shorter templates might have been favored by PCR, but patient and control samples were amplified and corrected together, so both groups would have been affected equally by any skew. The naive, central memory and regulatory TCRB repertoires appeared to resemble one another more closely among patients than among healthy donors. A moderate but significant shortening of TCRB CDR3 length was observed in type 1 diabetes patients in all four CD4+ subsets. Patients with type 1 diabetes made fewer insertions and deleted more nucleotides at VDJ recombination sites, implying thymic rearrangement abnormalities. HLA sub-analyses involved small numbers of individuals, so any influence of HLA type on TCRB rearrangement remained unresolved. Because cDNA was sequenced instead of genomic DNA, activated cells with high expression could be over-represented, although the groups did not differ in activation or CD3 levels.

The trim is 5 bases for V and 1 base for J, with a gap of 11 bases between the germline ends. Based on the germline V gene (reference sequence), the CDR1 and CDR2 sequences are SEHNR and FQNEAQ. Measured from the cysteine to the phenylalanine, the CDR3 is 14 residues long. Only the CDR3 part of the read is kept: 42 bases, read in frame from the first base. The High Capacity cDNA Reverse Transcription Kit was used to reverse transcribe all of the isolated RNA, meaning that expressed TCRB transcripts were what got sequenced. Deep immunoSEQ sequencing was performed on naive, central memory and regulatory T cell samples, with an average of about 4 million total reads per sample. Sorted cells were lysed in RLT buffer, and RNA was extracted using DNase-treated RNeasy Micro or Mini kits according to cell number. To prevent cross-contamination, each cell subset was processed individually, whereas patient and healthy donor samples were processed jointly. Using the immunoSEQ multiplex PCR, TCRB sequences were amplified from cDNA into 87-bp fragments spanning the CDR3 region. The amplicons were sequenced using the Illumina HiSeq platform. Processing in the source paper ran as follows. PCR bias was computationally corrected using synthetic template baselines, reads within Hamming distance 2 were collapsed, and singletons that could not be merged were discarded. Reads were aligned against IMGT to assign V, D and J genes, CDR3 length and insertions or deletions at six rearrangement sites. Within each subset, clonotype counts were normalized to sorted cell number, after which true diversity and Gini coefficients were computed with the tcR R package. The overlap coefficient, calculated on TCRB nucleotide sequences, was used to quantify repertoire sharing. Out-of-frame TCRB sequences from naive cells were analyzed as a proxy for the pre-selection repertoire. Drawn from immuneACCESS, this table holds only the in-frame rearrangements with V and J called that TCRdb kept. Clones are partly lost; checked studies trace under half to an unresolved V gene and leave the rest unexplained. That table is the source of V, J and clone size, and D and trimming were worked out from the DNA. Recorded for this sample are hundreds of thousands of clones; 13% of them occurred a single time. 0.022% of the sample comes from the top ten.

Note on this clone: The antigen it binds to is not known. The sample holds no much larger clone one base away, and base qualities are not on file.

The sequence links TRBV7-9 to TRBJ1-1; TRBD1 is perhaps the D gene, given 5 matching bases. The sample comprised naive CD4+ T cells from blood. The cell subset or site label, read with the paper, signifies: true naive CD4+ T cells. This sequence was found in a man in his late teens or twenties with type 1 diabetes. The sequence in DNA is TGTGCCAGCAGCATGCCCCAGGGGAACACTGAAGCTTTCTTT. This codes for CASSMPQGNTEAFF.